This T cell receptor beta chain was identified during a study of blood T cells in healthy people across ages. Study observations and caveats: Conclusively comparing naive with antigen-experienced cells was impossible with unsorted PBMCs. Among long-lived donors, naive CD4+ cells were more numerous and diversity higher than in aged donors.

This clonotype was detected many times. What it binds is not known. Together with a sample-barcoded 5' primer, a J-beta primer mix was included in a second PCR lasting roughly 6 to 12 cycles. TCRdb reprocessed the 5' RACE reads via MiXCR and lists one record per CDR3 protein. The table includes 590,000 or so distinct CDR3 sequences, approximately 30% detected once. This TCR came from a woman aged 80 or over in good health. The sequencing input was blood.

The DNA for the CDR3 is TGCGCCAGCAGCTCGGCGGGGGTAGCTTTCTTT. This translates into CASSSAGVAFF. The chain recombines TRBV5-1 with TRBJ1-1, with D maybe TRBD1 (5 bases). This CDR3 has 11 residues. The germline CDR1 and CDR2 sequences are SGHRS and YFSETQ. V was pared by 3 bases and J by 10 bases, with 10 bases between.